This TCR beta chain was sequenced for a study of CD8+CD57+ T cells in acquired aplastic anemia. Study as a whole: Quantities of DNA derived from sorted CD4+ and CD8+ cells averaged around 3 ug. Study-wide results and limits: In common between the patients and the controls were more than 25 CD8+ CDR3 sequences.

With respect to this clonotype: The antigen is unknown.

Only patients with CD8+CD57+ cell expansion on flow cytometry were chosen for sequencing. The patients all had a severe acquired aplastic anemia diagnosis. Sampling of blood occurred while the patients had still received no therapy. Genomic DNA served as template for TCR beta VDJ and CDR3 profiling. TCRdb passed the reads through MiXCR, listing each CDR3 protein once. Of about 150,000 distinct CDR3 sequences in the sample, less than 60% are singletons; the top ten hold about 12%. This TCR was recovered from a human donor with aplastic anemia. Input material: sorted CD4+, CD8+, or CD8+CD57+ T cells (not recorded which) from PBMCs.

CDR3 residues: CASMRAGGPGTDTQYF. The CDR3 bases are TGTGCCAGTATGCGAGCGGGGGGGCCGGGCACAGATACGCAGTATTTT. J is TRBJ2-3 and V is TRBV19, with 10 bases aligning to TRBD2. The V gene's germline CDR1 is LNHDA and CDR2 SQIVND (reference sequence). The CDR3 contains 16 residues. Losses at the gene ends were 7 bases for V and 1 base for J; bases not matched to a gene: 8. Together with reference TRBV19 and TRBJ2-3, the CDR3 gives the full variable domain: DGGITQSPKYLFRKEGQNVTLSCEQNLNHDAMYWYRQDPGQGLRLIYYSQIVNDFQKGDIAEGYSVSREKKESFPLTVTSAQKNPTAFYLCASMRAGGPGTDTQYFGPGTRLTVL.